Sequencing of this T cell receptor beta chain was carried out in a study of shared clonotypes between healthy human individuals. Study background: Donor composition was a couple of women and three men, aged 18 to 49. Study-wide results and caveats: How much donors shared clonotypes was expected to be affected by sequencing depth. In a handful of donors, around 4.5% of naive CD4 clonotypes appeared in common.

Germline V gene lookup returns CDR1 MNHEY and CDR2 SMNVEV (reference sequence). The CDR3 consists of 14 residues. Naive CD8 cells, CD45RO-negative and positively selected for CCR7, excluded terminally differentiated effector memory CD45RA+ cells. For this clone: Its antigen is as yet unknown. An end of the junction does not agree with germline; a read error may underlie this.

Sequencing was performed with immunoSEQ multiplex PCR; in TCRdb, only in-frame clones are kept and a portion is missing. The profile shows over 2 million clones, approximately 95% of them singletons. The chain couples TRBV27 to TRBJ2-7; 7 bases line up with TRBD2. This sequence was found in a man aged 18-30 years in good health. Sample: naive CD8+ T cells sorted from blood. The CDR3 DNA sequence: TGTGCCAGCAGTTTAGCGGGAGTCTCCCACGAGCAGTACTTC. Its protein is CASSLAGVSHEQYF.